These 27 T cell receptor beta chains were sequenced from one sample in a study of molecular identifiers for immune sequencing clone quantification (dated by TCRdb to 2016 to 2019). Libraries were built with PCR. Sequenced using an Illumina HiSeq 4000. In-frame beta chains were kept once TCRdb had trimmed the public reads at Q25 with fastp and called clones with MiXCR. Each entry is one CDR3 protein sequence, shown with its most common DNA and genes. The sample has 490,000 or so distinct CDR3 sequences on record, 20% to 25% of them singletons. Of the sample, roughly 0.81% falls within the top ten clones. Material: naive CD8+ T cells from blood, with Jurkat cell RNA spiked in. In light of the paper, this sample's cell subset or site label describes: FACS-sorted CD8+CD4-CCR7+CD45RA+ naive T cells. The origin of the receptors is a human donor in good health. Some libraries in this study had Jurkat cell RNA spiked in.

The rearrangement uses TRBV11-2 and TRBJ2-2, with 11 bases aligning to TRBD2. Unmatched junction bases numbered 13, after V lost 8 bases and J lost 5 bases. CDR1 and CDR2 (germline): SGHAT, FQNNGV. The CDR3 is made up of 17 amino acids. The CDR3 region is CASRTLAGGPWTGELFF. The CDR3 nucleotides are TGTGCCAGCCGGACCTTAGCGGGAGGGCCATGGACCGGGGAGCTGTTTTTT.

V and J are TRBV20-1 and TRBJ1-1; D is possibly TRBD1 (5 bases). The CDR3 is made up of 17 amino acids. Germline V gene sequence: CDR1 DFQATT, CDR2 SNEGSKA (reference sequence). V was cut by 5 bases and J by 3 bases, with 25 bases left in between. CDR3 DNA sequence: TGCAGTGCTGGATGGCTTATTGGACCCCTGGGGGACACTGAAGCTTTCTTT. Its translation is CSAGWLIGPLGDTEAFF.

For this clonotype: This CDR3 is missing its conserved last phenylalanine or tryptophan, likely due to a read error. The chain employs TRBV2 and TRBJ2-3; 10 nucleotides line up with TRBD1. Germline V lookup: CDR1 SNHLY, CDR2 FYNNEI. The CDR3 has 14 residues. Germline trimming cut 6 bases from V and 4 bases from J; bases unmatched to any gene: 4. CDR3 DNA: TGTGCCAGCAGCGACAGGGGGCCTTCAGATACGCAGTATCTT. This translates into CASSDRGPSDTQYL.

V usage is TRBV4-3 and J usage is TRBJ1-5, with TRBD1 matching 8 bases. The J segment lost 9 bases and the V segment lost 3 bases, leaving 4 bases of the junction unmatched. Germline V gives CDR1 LGHNA, CDR2 YSLEER. CDR3 length: 13 residues. The CDR3, as DNA: TGCGCCAGCAGCCAGACAGGGGAAGGGCCCCAGCATTTT. Translation: CASSQTGEGPQHF.

In this sample, this clonotype turned up many times. The chain joins TRBV20-1 to TRBJ2-7; no firm D call. Germline loops: CDR1 DFQATT, CDR2 SNEGSKA (reference sequence). The length of the CDR3 is 16 residues. Trimming removed 5 bases from V and 2 bases from J, with 22 bases in between. The CDR3 region is CSALGHNRRGTYEQYF. CDR3 nucleotides: TGCAGTGCTCTGGGTCACAACCGCCGAGGCACCTACGAGCAGTACTTC.

The chain combines TRBV4-1 with TRBJ2-1; D uncertain. CDR1 is MGHRA, CDR2 YSYEKL, per germline. The V end was cut by 0 bases, the J end by 7 bases, with 4 bases between. The CDR3 runs to 12 residues. In DNA, the CDR3 is TGCGCCAGCAGCCAAGATCGTAATGAGCAGTTCTTC. Translated: CASSQDRNEQFF.

The rearrangement links TRBV11-2 to TRBJ2-1; 7 nucleotides line up with TRBD2. The length of the CDR3 is 15 residues. CDR1 SGHAT and CDR2 FQNNGV come from the germline V gene. V lost 1 base, J lost 8 bases, and 8 bases stayed unmatched. CDR3: CASSLVGRSVDEQFF. In DNA, the CDR3 is TGTGCCAGCAGCTTAGTCGGGAGGAGTGTCGATGAGCAGTTCTTC.

This clonotype was counted many times. The rearrangement links TRBV5-1 to TRBJ1-2; 8 bases fit TRBD1. Germline-derived CDR1 and CDR2 are SGHRS and YFSETQ. The CDR3 contains 15 residues. V lost 0 bases and J lost 4; bases outside the gene matches: 5. The CDR3 DNA sequence: TGCGCCAGCAGCTTGGGACAGGGGCTAAGCTATGGCTACACCTTC. The encoded protein is CASSLGQGLSYGYTF. Combining the CDR3 with reference TRBV5-1 and TRBJ1-2 gives the whole variable domain KAGVTQTPRYLIKTRGQQVTLSCSPISGHRSVSWYQQTPGQGLQFLFEYFSETQRNKGNFPGRFSGRQFSNSRSEMNVSTLELGDSALYLCASSLGQGLSYGYTFGSGTRLTVV.

Concerning this clonotype: A much larger clone differs from this one at a single base, so this may be a read error. Lacking the conserved final phenylalanine or tryptophan, this CDR3 likely reflects a read error. The V call is TRBV19, the J call TRBJ2-3; D may be TRBD1 (5 bases). This CDR3 comprises 13 residues. Trimming took 4 bases from V and 2 from J, leaving 7 bases between them. From germline, CDR1 is LNHDA and CDR2 SQIVND (reference sequence). CDR3 coding DNA: TGTGCCAGTAGTACCGGACACACAGATACGCAGTATTTA. It translates to CASSTGHTDTQYL.

This clonotype was picked up many times. The chain employs TRBV7-2 and TRBJ2-3; D may match TRBD1 or TRBD2 (7 bases each). The germline V and J ends were trimmed by 2 bases and 6 bases, with 15 bases remaining between them. From germline, CDR1 is SGHTA and CDR2 FQGNSA. There are 15 residues in the CDR3. The CDR3 spells CASSLMQGGQDTQYF. DNA for the CDR3: TGTGCCAGCAGCTTAATGCAGGGGGGGCAGGATACGCAGTATTTT.

This clonotype was seen at least ten times. This chain links TRBV29-1 with TRBJ2-4; 8 nucleotides match TRBD1. The germline V gene encodes CDR1 SQVTM and CDR2 ANQGSEA. J lost 9 bases, V lost 0 bases, and 7 bases had no gene match. There are 14 residues in the CDR3. CDR3 sequence reads: CSVEDLQGAAIQYF. CDR3 bases: TGCAGCGTTGAAGATTTGCAGGGGGCGGCCATTCAGTACTTC.

This clonotype has a count of ten or more. The chain links TRBV28 to TRBJ2-7; D may be TRBD1 (5 bases). Trimming shortened V by 3 bases and J by 5 bases, and 8 bases separated the two germline ends. The CDR3 is 12 residues long. Germline V gene data show CDR1 as MDHEN and CDR2 as SYDVKM. CDR3 in DNA: TGTGCCAGCAGTTTCCAGGGCAACGAGCAGTACTTC. Its protein is CASSFQGNEQYF.

This clonotype has a single count. The gene calls are TRBV2 and TRBJ2-1; 7 bases map to TRBD2. The CDR3 sequence is 13 residues long. The V gene end was trimmed by 8 bases and the J gene end by 2 bases; junction bases not matched to a gene: 3. Germline CDR1 SNHLY, CDR2 FYNNEI. This CDR3 is CASRGVPYNEQFF. In DNA form, the CDR3 reads TGTGCCAGCCGGGGGGTCCCCTACAATGAGCAGTTCTTC.

V is TRBV27 and J is TRBJ2-5; D perhaps matches TRBD2 (6 bases). Germline V lookup: CDR1 MNHEY, CDR2 SMNVEV (reference sequence). This CDR3 has 15 residues. V lost 3 bases and J lost 7, with 18 bases in between. The CDR3 is CASSFGGAPWGTQYF. The CDR3 coding sequence is TGTGCCAGCAGTTTTGGCGGGGCGCCGTGGGGGACCCAGTACTTC.

This clonotype was observed a handful of times. The chain has TRBV21-1 and TRBJ2-3; TRBD2, the table's D call, lacks a check against the DNA. TRBV21-1 is noted as a pseudogene. This CDR3 has 17 residues. The CDR3 spells CASSNYHSGGLTDTQYF. CDR3 bases: TGTGCCAGCAGCAATTACCATAGCGGGGGACTCACAGATACGCAGTATTTT.

The V and J genes are TRBV19 and TRBJ1-6; D might be TRBD1 (5 bases). Germline CDR1 LNHDA, CDR2 SQIVND (reference sequence). The CDR3 is made up of 15 amino acids. V dropped 4 bases and J dropped 11 bases, with 18 bases sitting between them. In DNA form, the CDR3 reads TGTGCCAGTAGTACGGGGACCCCTCTAAACCCACCCCTCCACTTT. Amino acid sequence: CASSTGTPLNPPLHF.

This clonotype was seen many times. The chain's CDR3 is CASSLEAGATEAFF. The CDR3 DNA follows: TGTGCCAGCAGCTTAGAGGCAGGGGCCACTGAAGCTTTCTTT. V and J are TRBV7-6 and TRBJ1-1; a weak D match, TRBD1 (6 bases). V dropped 1 base and J dropped 4 bases, with 10 bases sitting between them. The CDR3 contains 14 residues. Germline V gene lookup returns CDR1 SGHVS and CDR2 FNYEAQ. Filled out from reference TRBV7-6 and TRBJ1-1, the complete variable domain reads GAGVSQSPRYKVTKRGQDVALRCDPISGHVSLYWYRQALGQGPEFLTYFNYEAQQDKSGLPNDRFSAERPEGSISTLTIQRTEQRDSAMYRCASSLEAGATEAFFGQGTRLTVV.

This clonotype was seen repeatedly, ten times or more. The chain combines TRBV29-1 with TRBJ1-2; D is ambiguous. Germline-derived CDR1 and CDR2 are SQVTM and ANQGSEA. Trimming took off 4 bases at V and 3 bases at J, with 9 bases between the two ends. There are 12 residues in the CDR3. The CDR3 loop is CSVVPGDYGYTF. The CDR3 DNA reads TGCAGCGTTGTGCCCGGCGACTATGGCTACACCTTC.

V and J are TRBV4-3 and TRBJ2-3, with D maybe TRBD1 (7 bases). Germline CDR1 and CDR2: LGHNA and YSLEER. The CDR3 consists of 17 residues. The V and J ends lost 0 bases and 1 base respectively, with 14 bases between them. Here the CDR3 reads CASSQEWGRGGTDTQYF. The CDR3 nucleotides are TGCGCCAGCAGCCAAGAGTGGGGCAGGGGGGGCACAGATACGCAGTATTTT.

The sample holds many counts of this clonotype. V usage is TRBV20-1 and J usage is TRBJ2-7; maybe TRBD1 (6 bases). V lost 6 bases, J lost 4 bases, and 16 bases lay in between. Germline V gene data show CDR1 as DFQATT and CDR2 as SNEGSKA (reference sequence). This CDR3 contains 13 residues. Here the CDR3 reads CSAPGVALYEQYF. The CDR3 region has the DNA TGCAGTGCCCCAGGGGTAGCCTTATACGAGCAGTACTTC.

The sample holds one count of this clonotype. Just one base apart from a much larger clone, this may be a read error. This chain links TRBV6-6 with TRBJ2-3; no clear D gene. The CDR3 sequence is 14 residues long. Germline V lookup: CDR1 MNHNY, CDR2 SVGAGI (reference sequence). Here the CDR3 DNA reads TGTGCCAGCAATTACCGTATCGTCACAGATACGCAGTATTTT. It translates to CASNYRIVTDTQYF.

The sample holds many counts of this clonotype. The CDR3 reads CALAVGVGNQPQHF. The DNA of the CDR3 is TGTGCCCTAGCAGTAGGGGTAGGCAATCAGCCCCAGCATTTT. The gene calls are TRBV28 and TRBJ1-5; maybe TRBD1 (5 bases). CDR1 MDHEN and CDR2 SYDVKM come from the germline V gene. V was shortened by 11 bases and J by 2 bases, with 16 bases between the two germline ends. This CDR3 is 14 amino acids long.

This clonotype has just a few counts. The V and J genes are TRBV24-1 and TRBJ2-1; unclear D gene. V shed 5 bases and J shed 0 bases, with 7 bases lying between them. The CDR3 sequence is 14 residues long. Per germline, CDR1 KGHDR and CDR2 SFDVKD. CDR3 DNA sequence: TGTGCCACCAGTGGCGGTTCCTCCTACAATGAGCAGTTCTTC. Translating it yields CATSGGSSYNEQFF.

In its sample, this clonotype was seen a few times. The chain combines TRBV6-2 or TRBV6-3 with TRBJ1-1; possible D gene TRBD1, 5 bases. The CDR3 is made up of 15 amino acids. V was pared by 5 bases and J by 0 bases, with 13 bases between. The germline V gene encodes CDR1 MNHEY and CDR2 SVGEGT. The CDR3 spells CASSTRDALNTEAFF. The DNA for the CDR3 is TGTGCCAGCAGTACCAGGGACGCTTTGAACACTGAAGCTTTCTTT.

This clonotype was recorded many times. The chain employs TRBV7-9 and TRBJ2-5; 11 bases match TRBD2. V trimming: 5 bases; J trimming: 4 bases; junction bases outside the gene matches: 6. CDR3 length: 15 residues. Per the germline V gene, CDR1 is SEHNR and CDR2 is FQNEAQ (reference sequence). The DNA of the CDR3 is TGTGCCAGCAGCCCGTTGACTAGCGGGACAGAGACCCAGTACTTC. This codes for CASSPLTSGTETQYF.

This chain uses TRBV13 with TRBJ2-5; possible D gene TRBD1, 6 bases. Germline values: CDR1 PRHDT, CDR2 FYEKMQ (reference sequence). The length of the CDR3 is 15 residues. Trimming removed 2 bases at V and 3 bases at J, with 13 bases between. As DNA, the CDR3 is TGTGCCAGCAGCTTAAGAGGGGACAACAAAGAGACCCAGTACTTC. It is translated as CASSLRGDNKETQYF.

This clonotype was counted at least ten times. CDR3 DNA sequence: TGTGCCAGCAGTGACACCCGTGGGGATGAAAAACTGTTTTTT. It is translated as CASSDTRGDEKLFF. V is TRBV2 and J is TRBJ1-4; D unclear. V lost 3 bases and J 6 bases, leaving 11 bases between the germline ends. From germline, CDR1 is SNHLY and CDR2 FYNNEI. CDR3 length equals 14 residues.